A selection of T cell receptor beta chains follows, all from one sample in a study of Graves' ophthalmopathy and Graves' hyperthyroidism. Each CDR3 protein gets one entry after TCRdb re-called the multiplex PCR reads with MiXCR. The sample carries roughly 400,000 distinct CDR3 sequences, 15% recorded once. The sequencing sample was made of peripheral blood. These receptor sequences come from a woman in her late teens or twenties with stable Graves' hyperthyroidism. Each CDR3 is given with its conserved first and last residue. The D gene is left open where the match is weak. Clone size is shown for a subset of rows, as once, few, many or a class of expanded clone.

V gene: TRBV11-2; J gene: TRBJ2-4; D gene: TRBD1; clone size: -; CDR3 protein: CASSTFGTGIQYF; CDR3 DNA: TGTGCCAGCAGCACCTTCGGGACAGGCATTCAGTACTTC
V gene: TRBV13; J gene: TRBJ2-7; D gene: -; clone size: -; CDR3 protein: CASIIGGGQVTYEQYF; CDR3 DNA: TGTGCCAGCATCATAGGTGGGGGGCAGGTCACCTACGAGCAGTACTTC
V gene: TRBV14; J gene: TRBJ2-5; D gene: -; clone size: many; CDR3 protein: CASSRLRAETQYF; CDR3 DNA: TGTGCCAGCAGCCGTTTGAGGGCGGAGACCCAGTACTTC
V gene: TRBV6-2/TRBV6-3; J gene: TRBJ2-2; D gene: TRBD2; clone size: -; CDR3 protein: CASSHTGTSGGAGELFF; CDR3 DNA: TGTGCCAGCAGCCACACAGGGACTAGCGGGGGAGCCGGGGAGCTGTTTTTT
V gene: TRBV5-1; J gene: TRBJ2-2; D gene: -; clone size: few; CDR3 protein: CASSLVQITNTGELFF; CDR3 DNA: TGCGCCAGCAGCTTGGTACAGATAACGAACACCGGGGAGCTGTTTTTT
V gene: TRBV7-2; J gene: TRBJ2-7; D gene: -; clone size: many; CDR3 protein: CASSLAGAYRYEQYF; CDR3 DNA: TGTGCCAGCAGCTTAGCGGGGGCGTATAGGTACGAGCAGTACTTC
V gene: TRBV5-1; J gene: TRBJ2-7; D gene: -; clone size: few; CDR3 protein: CASTKGFGEQYF; CDR3 DNA: TGCGCCAGCACCAAGGGTTTCGGCGAGCAGTACTTC
V gene: TRBV15; J gene: TRBJ2-3; D gene: TRBD2; clone size: -; CDR3 protein: CATGGTPTDTQYF; CDR3 DNA: TGTGCCACGGGGGGGACTCCCACAGATACGCAGTATTTT
V gene: TRBV20-1; J gene: TRBJ2-7; D gene: TRBD2; clone size: many; CDR3 protein: CSVQSGSNYEQYF; CDR3 DNA: TGCAGTGTTCAAAGCGGGAGCAACTACGAGCAGTACTTC
V gene: TRBV27; J gene: TRBJ1-1; D gene: -; clone size: many; CDR3 protein: CASRYNQGTNTEAFF; CDR3 DNA: TGTGCCAGCAGGTATAATCAGGGTACGAACACTGAAGCTTTCTTT
V gene: TRBV10-3; J gene: TRBJ1-6; D gene: -; clone size: many; CDR3 protein: CAIMEREHSPLHF; CDR3 DNA: TGTGCCATCATGGAGCGGGAACATTCACCCCTCCACTTT
V gene: TRBV11-3; J gene: TRBJ1-1; D gene: -; clone size: many; CDR3 protein: CASKKGFMNTEAFF; CDR3 DNA: TGTGCCAGCAAAAAGGGATTCATGAACACTGAAGCTTTCTTT
V gene: TRBV3-1; J gene: TRBJ2-7; D gene: -; clone size: many; CDR3 protein: CASSQEIRGLEQYF; CDR3 DNA: TGTGCCAGCAGCCAAGAAATTCGGGGCCTCGAGCAGTACTTC
V gene: TRBV15; J gene: TRBJ1-1; D gene: -; clone size: many; CDR3 protein: CATSLTANTEAFF; CDR3 DNA: TGTGCCACCAGCTTGACAGCGAACACTGAAGCTTTCTTT
V gene: TRBV18; J gene: TRBJ1-1; D gene: -; clone size: many; CDR3 protein: CASSQAGDTEAFF; CDR3 DNA: TGTGCCAGCTCACAGGCGGGGGACACTGAAGCTTTCTTT
V gene: TRBV7-8; J gene: TRBJ2-7; D gene: -; clone size: many; CDR3 protein: CASSLRDRGGYEQYF; CDR3 DNA: TGTGCCAGCAGCTTAAGAGACCGTGGGGGCTACGAGCAGTACTTC
V gene: TRBV29-1; J gene: TRBJ2-4; D gene: -; clone size: many; CDR3 protein: CSVGSTDLIQYF; CDR3 DNA: TGCAGCGTTGGGTCTACAGACCTCATTCAGTACTTC
V gene: TRBV20-1; J gene: TRBJ2-7; D gene: -; clone size: many; CDR3 protein: CSARDGHRSYEQYF; CDR3 DNA: TGCAGTGCTAGAGACGGACACCGTTCCTACGAGCAGTACTTC
V gene: TRBV2; J gene: TRBJ1-1; D gene: -; clone size: -; CDR3 protein: CASSGSRTEAFF; CDR3 DNA: TGTGCCAGCAGTGGGTCGAGGACTGAAGCTTTCTTT
V gene: TRBV11-3; J gene: TRBJ1-2; D gene: -; clone size: many; CDR3 protein: CASSLARRGGGYTF; CDR3 DNA: TGTGCCAGCAGCTTAGCTCGCCGAGGAGGCGGCTACACCTTC
V gene: TRBV6-2/TRBV6-3; J gene: TRBJ1-5; D gene: -; clone size: many; CDR3 protein: CASSFNTNRRNQPQHF; CDR3 DNA: TGTGCCAGCAGTTTCAATACAAACAGGCGCAATCAGCCCCAGCATTTT
V gene: TRBV7-2; J gene: TRBJ1-1; D gene: -; clone size: many; CDR3 protein: CASRTMGGLGTEAFF; CDR3 DNA: TGTGCCAGCAGAACAATGGGGGGGCTAGGGACTGAAGCTTTCTTT
V gene: TRBV7-6; J gene: TRBJ2-5; D gene: -; clone size: many; CDR3 protein: CASSLERAGETQYF; CDR3 DNA: TGTGCCAGCAGCTTAGAGAGGGCGGGGGAGACCCAGTACTTC
V gene: TRBV2; J gene: TRBJ2-7; D gene: TRBD1; clone size: many; CDR3 protein: CASSARGHYEQYF; CDR3 DNA: TGTGCCAGCAGTGCGAGGGGGCACTACGAGCAGTACTTC
V gene: TRBV19; J gene: TRBJ1-1; D gene: -; clone size: many; CDR3 protein: CASSIVGGTEAFF; CDR3 DNA: TGTGCCAGTAGTATTGTTGGGGGTACTGAAGCTTTCTTT
V gene: TRBV20-1; J gene: TRBJ1-5; D gene: -; clone size: many; CDR3 protein: CSARDLWNQPQHF; CDR3 DNA: TGCAGTGCTAGAGATCTTTGGAATCAGCCCCAGCATTTT
V gene: TRBV6-1; J gene: TRBJ2-2; D gene: -; clone size: few; CDR3 protein: CASSPGESGELFF; CDR3 DNA: TGTGCCAGCAGTCCCGGGGAGTCCGGGGAGCTGTTTTTT
V gene: TRBV12-3/TRBV12-4; J gene: TRBJ2-5; D gene: -; clone size: -; CDR3 protein: CASSHSTYQETQYF; CDR3 DNA: TGTGCCAGCAGCCATTCAACGTACCAAGAGACCCAGTACTTC
V gene: TRBV7-9; J gene: TRBJ2-5; D gene: TRBD1; clone size: many; CDR3 protein: CASRTGKETQYF; CDR3 DNA: TGTGCCAGCCGGACAGGGAAAGAGACCCAGTACTTC